Described below is a single TCR beta chain sequence and its context. Its antigen specificity is not known. Base qualities are not recorded, but no much larger clone differs from it by a single base. Healthy HIV-negative adults with no recently reported acute infections or vaccinations were included as donors. Every donor was a Caucasian adult residing in Nashville, Tennessee, USA. CD4+ T cells were enriched by magnetic negative selection; naive cells were then positively selected on CD45RA, and the negative fraction formed the memory subset. Blood was obtained by leukapheresis, after which PBMCs were separated by Ficoll-Histopaque density gradient centrifugation and cryopreserved in liquid nitrogen vapor phase. Analytical flow cytometry was used to check the purity and quantity of every magnetically sorted T cell population. From each sorted fraction, genomic DNA was isolated and quantified by UV absorbance on a Nanodrop 2000c.

Counted from cysteine to phenylalanine, this CDR3 has 14 amino acids. Only CDR3 DNA remains: 42 bases, in frame from the first base. CDR1 and CDR2 were assigned from the germline V gene (reference sequence) as LNHDA and SQIVND. Trimming costs V 7 bases and J 4 bases, and their ends lie 13 bases apart. This entry comes from a study of shared clonotypes between healthy human individuals (dated by TCRdb to the early 2020s). About the full investigation: Three men and two women, aged 18 to 49 years, made up the cohort. For each donor, CD4 naive and CD4 memory were each run on three plates, CD8 naive on two plates, and CD8 memory on one plate. To estimate repertoire size and how much clonotype sharing occurs between individuals, the study deeply sequenced the blood TCR repertoires of several healthy adults. To increase sequencing depth and limit assay-specific biases, TCR repertoire library preparation and sequencing were carried out by different laboratories using diverse techniques. Between about 0.8 and 8.9 billion PBMCs per donor were obtained by leukapheresis.

Using the deep immunoSEQ assay, multiplex PCR amplified TCR CDR3 regions from genomic DNA. Extracted genomic DNA from each cell subset was distributed evenly across all wells of several immunoSEQ 96-well plates, and each plate was treated as a replicate. For sorted subsets, 150 to 200 ng genomic DNA, equal to about 30,000 T cell genomes, was loaded into each replicate PCR. Purified libraries were quantified with a Qubit 3.0 fluorometer, sized on a Bioanalyzer 2100, and re-quantified with the KAPA Library Quantification kit. A separate single-read 150-cycle Illumina NextSeq 550 flow cell was used to sequence each immunoSEQ 96-well plate. Under the source paper's analysis protocol: Because the immunoSEQ output held only junctional sequences and lacked quality scores, the filtering could not match the filtering applied to full-length reads. Sequences were annotated with PyIR, a Python wrapper for IgBLAST v1.9, using IMGT germline references to assign V/J genes and CDR3. Reads with weak V/J assignments (E-value above 1e-6), missing CDR3, stop codons, out-of-frame junctions, or ambiguous translated residues were removed. V3J clonotypes were defined as sequences sharing the same inferred V gene, J gene, and CDR3 amino acid sequence. Percentage overlap between repertoires was calculated by dividing the number of shared unique clonotypes by the size of the smaller repertoire. Richness of each repertoire was evaluated using RTK rarefaction, the Chao1 estimator, and Recon v2.1 estimates of unobserved clonotypes. Generation probabilities for all TCRbeta clonotypes obtained by the gDNA method from several donors were computed using OLGA. TCRdb mirrors the immuneACCESS table, restricted to in-frame sequences. Some clones are absent from its copies; in checked studies, under half trace to an unresolved V gene, and the reason for the others is unknown. V and J calls and clone size follow that table, whereas D and trimming were derived from the DNA. The sample includes approximately 2.1 million clones, with 85% to 95% observed a single time. The ten most abundant clones make up approximately 0.4% of the sample.

The investigation overall reported the following: Compared with non-shared clonotypes, clonotypes shared by all four sorted-subset donors had higher generation probabilities. When several donors were compared, the shared fraction of clonotypes was about 5% for naive CD4, 3% to 4% for naive CD8, 2.3% for memory CD4, and 0.4% for memory CD8. Based on pairwise subsampling, the degree of clonotype sharing among donors was expected to be affected by sequencing depth. Because the study included a small number of donors, the genetic and exposure-history diversity represented was limited. Larger estimated clonotype richness was generally found for naive subsets than for memory subsets. Only blood was sampled, and tissue TCR repertoires likely differ from those in blood. Rarefaction of sorted-subset datasets indicated incomplete sequencing despite the large sequencing depth.

The V and J segments used are TRBV19 and TRBJ2-2; matching of 5 bases hints at TRBD1 as the D gene. The sample comprised naive CD4+ T cells from PBMCs. The cell subset or site label, read with the paper, signifies: CD45RA+ positively selected. This sequence originates from a young man in good health. Some clones in this sample may be carry-over from other donors' samples. The DNA sequence reads TGTGCCAGTACCAATCAGGGTTTCACCGGGGAGCTGTTTTTT. Its product reads: CASTNQGFTGELFF.